This TCR beta chain was sequenced during a study of cytomegalovirus exposure and HLA in healthy donors. With regard to this clone: Its antigen remains unidentified.

Findings and caveats of the study: The number of N-insertions in an Asian-associated ancestry cluster was reportedly below the roughly 660-donor mean in a later analysis.

Researchers ran the PCR with 60 Vbeta and 13 Jbeta primers. Assay: immunoSEQ multiplex PCR; the TCRdb copy retains only in-frame clones and omits some. In total, the table holds about 65,000 clones. Trimming removed 6 bases from V and 0 bases from J, with 18 bases in between. The CDR3 is 17 amino acids. Germline loops: CDR1 LNHDA, CDR2 SQIVND (reference sequence). This chain uses TRBV19 with TRBJ1-5; a possible D gene is TRBD1 (5 bases). The sample comprised PBMCs. The receptor was isolated from a boy younger than 18 in good health and CMV-seronegative. CDR3 loop: CASRPLPGRDSNQPQHF. The CDR3, as DNA: TGTGCCAGTAGACCCCTTCCTGGCAGGGATAGCAATCAGCCCCAGCATTTT.